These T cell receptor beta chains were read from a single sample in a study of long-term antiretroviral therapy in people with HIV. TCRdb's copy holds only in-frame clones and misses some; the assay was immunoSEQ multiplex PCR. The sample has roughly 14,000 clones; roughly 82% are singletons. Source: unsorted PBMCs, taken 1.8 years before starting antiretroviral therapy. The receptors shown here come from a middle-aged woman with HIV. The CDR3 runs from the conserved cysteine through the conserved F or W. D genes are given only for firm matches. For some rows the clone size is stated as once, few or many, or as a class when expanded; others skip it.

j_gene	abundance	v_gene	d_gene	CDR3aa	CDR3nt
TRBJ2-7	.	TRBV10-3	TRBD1	CAISELPGGPYEQYF	TGTGCCATCAGTGAGTTGCCAGGGGGCCCCTACGAGCAGTACTTC
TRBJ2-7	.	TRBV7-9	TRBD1	CASSSTGGTGFEQYF	TGTGCCAGCAGCTCGACAGGCGGGACAGGGTTCGAGCAGTACTTC
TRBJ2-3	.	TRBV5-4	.	CASGPGPDPLYTDTQYF	TGTGCCAGCGGCCCCGGGCCCGACCCCTTGTACACAGATACGCAGTATTTT
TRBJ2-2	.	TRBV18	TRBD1	CASSRQGLNRELFF	TGTGCCAGCTCAAGACAGGGGCTGAACCGGGAGCTGTTTTTT
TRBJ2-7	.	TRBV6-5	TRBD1	CASSYSLPGQGYEQYF	TGTGCCAGCAGTTACTCATTACCGGGACAGGGCTACGAGCAGTACTTC
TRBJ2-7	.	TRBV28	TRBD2	CASRLPGLAGSREQYF	TGTGCCAGCAGACTACCGGGACTAGCAGGGTCACGCGAGCAGTACTTC
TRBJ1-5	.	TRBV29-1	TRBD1	CSVGQGGNQPQHF	TGCAGCGTTGGACAGGGAGGGAATCAGCCCCAGCATTTT
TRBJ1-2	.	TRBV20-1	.	CSAYRDGYTF	TGCAGTGCATACAGGGATGGCTACACCTTC
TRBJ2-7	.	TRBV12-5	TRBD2	CASGFQAGNTGEQYF	TGTGCTAGTGGTTTCCAAGCGGGAAACACGGGAGAGCAGTACTTC
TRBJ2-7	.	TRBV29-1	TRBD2	CSFVGPGGSSYEQYF	TGCAGCTTTGTAGGGCCTGGCGGGAGCTCCTACGAGCAGTACTTC
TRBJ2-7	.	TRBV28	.	CASSLRPYEQYF	TGTGCCAGCAGTTTAAGACCATACGAGCAGTACTTC
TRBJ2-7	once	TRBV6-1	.	CASSELRDYMGEQYF	TGTGCCAGCAGTGAACTCCGCGACTACATGGGCGAGCAGTACTTC
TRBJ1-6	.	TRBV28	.	CASSLGTLDSPLHF	TGTGCCAGCAGTCTGGGGACACTAGATTCACCCCTCCACTTT
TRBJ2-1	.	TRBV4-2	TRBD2	CASSLPGEGRYNEQFF	TGTGCCAGCAGCCTCCCCGGGGAGGGGAGATACAATGAGCAGTTCTTC
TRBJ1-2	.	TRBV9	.	CASLPGHTNYGYTF	TGTGCCAGTCTCCCGGGACACACTAACTATGGCTACACCTTC
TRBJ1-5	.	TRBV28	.	CASSLSHQPQHF	TGTGCCAGCAGCCTCTCACATCAGCCCCAGCATTTT
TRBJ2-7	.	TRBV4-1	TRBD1	CASSQAQGANEQYF	TGCGCCAGCAGCCAGGCACAGGGGGCCAACGAGCAGTACTTC
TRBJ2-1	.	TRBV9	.	CASSVEWENNEQFF	TGTGCCAGCAGCGTAGAATGGGAGAACAATGAGCAGTTCTTC
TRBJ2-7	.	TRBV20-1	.	CSASRAYEQYF	TGCAGTGCTAGTCGGGCCTACGAGCAGTACTTC
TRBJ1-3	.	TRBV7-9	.	CASSLRQGELSGNTIYF	TGTGCCAGCAGCTTGAGGCAAGGGGAACTCTCTGGAAACACCATATATTTT
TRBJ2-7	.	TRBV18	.	CASSPTTGSSYEQYF	TGTGCCAGCTCACCAACTACAGGGAGCTCCTACGAGCAGTACTTC
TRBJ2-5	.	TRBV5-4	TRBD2	CASSLRREGGETQYF	TGTGCCAGCAGCTTAAGGCGGGAGGGAGGGGAGACCCAGTACTTC
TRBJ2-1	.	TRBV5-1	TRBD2	CASSPSLAGGLNEQFF	TGCGCCAGCAGCCCCTCTCTAGCGGGAGGGCTGAATGAGCAGTTCTTC
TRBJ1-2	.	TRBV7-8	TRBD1	CASSTPRQGTGNYGYTF	TGTGCCAGCAGCACCCCCCGACAGGGGACGGGTAACTATGGCTACACCTTC
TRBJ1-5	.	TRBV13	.	CASSLRGNVSQPQHF	TGTGCCAGCAGCTTAAGAGGGAATGTAAGTCAGCCCCAGCATTTT
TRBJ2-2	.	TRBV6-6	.	CASRPLQGTAELFF	TGTGCCAGCAGACCTCTGCAGGGGACCGCCGAGCTGTTTTTT
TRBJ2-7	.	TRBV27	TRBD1	CASSLDGTGPYEQYF	TGTGCCAGCAGTTTAGACGGGACAGGTCCCTACGAGCAGTACTTC
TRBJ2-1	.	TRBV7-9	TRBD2	CASSLGGSGSSYNEQFF	TGTGCCAGCAGCTTAGGGGGTAGCGGGAGCTCCTACAATGAGCAGTTCTTC
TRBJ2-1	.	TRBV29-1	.	CSVRTANFNEQFF	TGCAGCGTTCGGACAGCTAACTTCAATGAGCAGTTCTTC
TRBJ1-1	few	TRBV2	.	CASSVLRSEAFF	TGTGCCAGCAGTGTCCTGAGAAGCGAAGCTTTCTTT
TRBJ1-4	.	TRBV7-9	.	CASRHGAGEEKLFF	TGTGCCAGCAGGCACGGGGCCGGTGAGGAAAAACTGTTTTTT
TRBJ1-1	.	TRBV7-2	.	CASGTKLGTEAFF	TGTGCCAGCGGGACGAAGTTGGGCACTGAAGCTTTCTTT
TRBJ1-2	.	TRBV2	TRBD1	CASSPPGQGVYGYTF	TGTGCCAGCAGTCCTCCGGGACAGGGGGTCTATGGCTACACCTTC
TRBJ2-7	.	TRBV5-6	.	CASTEIKPGAQYEQYF	TGTGCCAGCACCGAGATTAAACCAGGGGCGCAGTACGAGCAGTACTTC
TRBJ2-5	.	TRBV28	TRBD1	CASMTGGGETQYF	TGTGCCAGTATGACAGGGGGCGGAGAGACCCAGTACTTC
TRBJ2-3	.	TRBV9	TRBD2	CASSQSSLASTDTQYF	TGTGCCAGCAGCCAATCTTCACTAGCGAGCACAGATACGCAGTATTTT
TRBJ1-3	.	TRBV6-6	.	CASSQTGPQTGNTIYF	TGTGCCAGCAGTCAAACAGGACCCCAAACGGGAAACACCATATATTTT
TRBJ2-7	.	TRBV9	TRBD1	CASSVGGQGAYEQYF	TGTGCCAGCAGCGTAGGCGGACAGGGGGCCTACGAGCAGTACTTC
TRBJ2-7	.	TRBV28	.	CASSPQVSVYEQYF	TGTGCCAGCAGTCCACAGGTTTCCGTCTACGAGCAGTACTTC
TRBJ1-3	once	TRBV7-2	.	CASSLAGVRGNTIYF	TGTGCCAGCAGCTTAGCGGGGGTGCGGGGAAACACCATATATTTT
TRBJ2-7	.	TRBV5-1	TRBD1	CASSLRDRGSYEQYF	TGCGCCAGCAGCTTGAGGGACAGAGGCTCCTACGAGCAGTACTTC
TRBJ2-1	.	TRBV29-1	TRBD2	CSVYGTSGEYNEQFF	TGCAGCGTATACGGGACTAGCGGGGAATACAATGAGCAGTTCTTC
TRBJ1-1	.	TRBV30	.	CAWSVRGALNTEAFF	TGTGCCTGGAGTGTACGAGGGGCCTTGAACACTGAAGCTTTCTTT
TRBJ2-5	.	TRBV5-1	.	CASSSLMGSETQYF	TGCGCCAGCAGCTCATTGATGGGGAGCGAGACCCAGTACTTC
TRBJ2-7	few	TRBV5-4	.	CASSLSDTYEQYF	TGTGCCAGCAGCTTGTCGGATACCTACGAGCAGTACTTC
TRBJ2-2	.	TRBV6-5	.	CASSSPGELFF	TGTGCCAGCAGTTCCCCCGGGGAGCTGTTTTTT
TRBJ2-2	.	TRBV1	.	CTSSQLGQGDTGELFF	TGCACCAGCAGCCAACTTGGACAGGGGGACACCGGGGAGCTGTTTTTT
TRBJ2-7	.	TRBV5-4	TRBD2	CASSLGLADLYEQYF	TGTGCCAGCAGCTTGGGACTAGCGGACCTCTACGAGCAGTACTTC